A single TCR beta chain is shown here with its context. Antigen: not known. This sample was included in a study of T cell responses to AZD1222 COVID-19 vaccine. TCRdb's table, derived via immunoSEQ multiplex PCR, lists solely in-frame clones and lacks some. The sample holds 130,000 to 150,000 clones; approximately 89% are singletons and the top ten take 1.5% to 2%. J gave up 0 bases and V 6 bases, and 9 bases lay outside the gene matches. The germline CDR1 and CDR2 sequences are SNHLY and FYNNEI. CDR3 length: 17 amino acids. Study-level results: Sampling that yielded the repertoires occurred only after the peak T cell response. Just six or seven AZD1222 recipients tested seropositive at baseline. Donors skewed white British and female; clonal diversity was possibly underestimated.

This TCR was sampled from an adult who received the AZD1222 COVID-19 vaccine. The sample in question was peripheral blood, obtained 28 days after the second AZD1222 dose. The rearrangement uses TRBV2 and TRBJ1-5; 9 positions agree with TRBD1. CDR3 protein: CASSPGQGWGSNQPQHF. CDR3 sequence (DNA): TGTGCCAGCAGCCCAGGACAGGGGTGGGGTAGCAATCAGCCCCAGCATTTT.